This T cell receptor beta chain emerged from a study of blood T cell repertoires in COVID-19. The CDR3 has 16 residues. Trimming cost V 2 bases and J 7 bases; bases outside gene matches: 8. Per germline, CDR1 MNHNY and CDR2 SVGAGI (reference sequence). The method was immunoSEQ multiplex PCR; TCRdb's version includes in-frame clones alone and lacks a portion of them. The sample holds 350,000 to 450,000 clones; about 90% are singletons and the top ten take 2% to 2.5%. This clone was observed a single time. What was sequenced was peripheral blood. The V and J genes are TRBV6-6 and TRBJ1-6; 7 bases are a match to TRBD1. This TCR was recovered from a woman aged 55-69 years with COVID-19, enrolled during active disease. CDR3 DNA sequence: TGTGCCAGCAGTTACCCTACGACAGGGCGCAATTCACCCCTCCACTTT. Translated: CASSYPTTGRNSPLHF.